In this sample, the clone carrying this T cell receptor (beta chain) turned up a few times. The antigen remains unidentified. Germline V gene lookup returns CDR1 SGDLS and CDR2 YYNGEE. CDR3 length equals 13 residues. J was trimmed by 0 bases and V by 7 bases; bases with no gene match: 3. Produced via immunoSEQ multiplex PCR; TCRdb's table is partial and in-frame only. The sample holds 15,000 to 20,000 clones; more than 60% are singletons and the top ten take about 20%. The record originates from a study of somatic mutations in cytotoxic T cells in rheumatoid arthritis. Study-level points and caveats: The largest CD8+ clone made up over 20% of CD8+ cells in about an eighth of the 65 patients.

The clonotype comes from an older woman in good health. Sequencing was performed on CD8+ T cells sorted from blood. V gene TRBV9 combines with J gene TRBJ1-1, with TRBD1 identical over 7 bases. CDR3 in amino acids: CASAGGMNTEAFF. The CDR3 DNA is TGTGCCAGCGCAGGGGGGATGAACACTGAAGCTTTCTTT.